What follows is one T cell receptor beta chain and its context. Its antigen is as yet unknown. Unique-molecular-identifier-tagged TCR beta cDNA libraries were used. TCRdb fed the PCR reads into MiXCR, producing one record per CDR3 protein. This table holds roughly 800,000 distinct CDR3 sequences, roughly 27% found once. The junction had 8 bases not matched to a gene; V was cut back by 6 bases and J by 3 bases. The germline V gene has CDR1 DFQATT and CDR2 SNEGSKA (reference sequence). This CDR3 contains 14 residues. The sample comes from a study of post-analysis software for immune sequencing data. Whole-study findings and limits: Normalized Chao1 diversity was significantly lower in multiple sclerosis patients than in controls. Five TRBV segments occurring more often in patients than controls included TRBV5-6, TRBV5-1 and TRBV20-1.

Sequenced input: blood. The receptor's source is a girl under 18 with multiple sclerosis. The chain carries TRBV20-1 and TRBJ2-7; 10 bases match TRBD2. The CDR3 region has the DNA TGCAGTGCCCCGTCCCGGACTAGCGGCTACGAGCAGTACTTC. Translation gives CSAPSRTSGYEQYF.